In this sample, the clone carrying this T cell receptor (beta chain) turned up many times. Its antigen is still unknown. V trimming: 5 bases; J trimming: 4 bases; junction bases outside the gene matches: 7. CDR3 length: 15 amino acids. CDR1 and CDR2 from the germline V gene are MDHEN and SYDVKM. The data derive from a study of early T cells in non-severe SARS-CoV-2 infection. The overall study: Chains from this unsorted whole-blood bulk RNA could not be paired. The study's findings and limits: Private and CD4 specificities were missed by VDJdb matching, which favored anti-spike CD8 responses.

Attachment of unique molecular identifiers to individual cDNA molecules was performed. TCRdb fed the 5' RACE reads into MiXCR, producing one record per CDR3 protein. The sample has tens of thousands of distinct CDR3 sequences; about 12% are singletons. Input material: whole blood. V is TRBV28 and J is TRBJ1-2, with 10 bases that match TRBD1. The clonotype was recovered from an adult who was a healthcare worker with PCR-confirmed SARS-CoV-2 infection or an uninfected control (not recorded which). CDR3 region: CASSKGQGVVYGYTF. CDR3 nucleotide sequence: TGTGCCAGCAGTAAAGGACAGGGGGTGGTCTATGGCTACACCTTC.